The clone carrying this T cell receptor (beta chain) was recorded once. Assay used: immunoSEQ multiplex PCR; TCRdb lists only in-frame clones, some missing. The table includes some 250,000 clones, 65% to 85% detected once. The germline gives CDR1 GTSNPN, CDR2 SVGIG (reference sequence). This CDR3 region has 13 residues. V was cut by 2 bases and J by 5 bases, with 10 bases left in between. The entry originates in a study of blood T cell repertoires in COVID-19. In the study overall: Collection of acute and convalescent COVID-19 samples took place in the United States, Italy and Spain. Nucleic acid was either cDNA or gDNA, and it came from T cells, B-cell-depleted T cells, or PBMCs.

The V and J genes are TRBV30 and TRBJ1-5; a possible D gene is TRBD1 (6 bases). Sequencing was done on a sample of peripheral blood. The clonotype was recovered from an elderly woman with acute or convalescent COVID-19. The CDR3 nucleotides read TGTGCCTGGAGTTTGGGGGCTCATCAGCCCCAGCATTTT. It encodes CAWSLGAHQPQHF. Filled out from reference TRBV30 and TRBJ1-5, the complete variable domain reads SQTIHQWPATLVQPVGSPLSLECTVEGTSNPNLYWYRQAAGRGLQLLFYSVGIGQISSEVPQNLSASRPQDRQFILSSKKLLLSDSGFYLCAWSLGAHQPQHFGDGTRLSIL.